This T cell receptor beta chain stems from a study of cytomegalovirus exposure and HLA in healthy donors. In the study overall: There were fewer than 130 million unique TCR beta sequences, drawn from 200 million or so T cells, in an earlier analysis.

The V and J ends lost 4 bases and 4 bases, in that order; junction bases with no gene match: 7. This CDR3 has 15 residues. Germline-derived CDR1 and CDR2 are SGHRS and YFSETQ. 60 Vbeta and 13 Jbeta primers were used in PCR. The table came from immunoSEQ multiplex PCR; TCRdb's copy has only in-frame clones and leaves some out. The sample contains under 150,000 clones, approximately 80% of which appear only once. Of note for this clone: What it recognizes is unknown.

Whole-study results and caveats: An observed cluster of highly shared sequence variants was recorded as a likely sequencing artifact. Cytomegalovirus status was reportedly diagnosed by the classifier with high specificity and sensitivity. Among TCR sequences, most were rare, though some public TCRs appeared in many donors.

The receptor was derived from a male donor in good health and CMV-seronegative. Sequencing was done on a sample of PBMCs. The gene calls are TRBV5-1 and TRBJ2-3; 9 bases fit TRBD1. DNA for the CDR3: TGCGCCAGCAGCGGCCGCGGACAGGGGTCAGATACGCAGTATTTT. Protein sequence: CASSGRGQGSDTQYF.